This T cell receptor (beta chain) was observed in a study of vaccination and CD4 T cells after COVID-19 (dated by TCRdb to about 2022). For the study in its entirety: SARS-CoV-2 positivity had been established in the convalescent patients by nasal swab PCR, and mild disease was recorded in about 9 of these patients and severe disease in one. The convalescent cohort included six males and four females, with two Hispanic individuals, seven Caucasians, two Asians and one multiracial person. Participants got two doses of the Pfizer-BioNTech BNT162b2 vaccine (n=8) or two doses of the Moderna mRNA-1273 vaccine (n=2). Post-COVID blood samples from convalescent patients were collected a median of around 100 days after diagnosis, with a range of 35 to 161 days. The time from the second vaccine dose to post-vaccine blood sampling had a median of around 72 days and ranged from about 14 to 250 days. A few convalescent patients were sampled both early after vaccination (day 14) and late after vaccination (days 161 to 241). The cultures were stimulated with overlapping spike peptide pools from SARS-CoV-2 and from the common cold coronaviruses HCoV-NL63, HCoV-OC43 and HCoV-229E. In control cultures, a CEFX viral epitope pool was used as positive control, an HIV-1 Nef peptide pool was used as negative control, or no peptide was added. In 10 COVID-19 convalescent patients and several infection-naive healthy vaccine recipients, the spike-specific CD4+ TCR repertoire before mRNA vaccination was compared with the repertoire after mRNA vaccination.

Libraries came from PCR. DNA from cultured CD4+ T cells was subjected to TCR sequencing with the Oncomine TCR Beta short-read assay at the Johns Hopkins FTIC core. The QIAamp micro DNA kit was used to extract genomic DNA from the cultured CD4+ T cells. Oncomine TCR Beta libraries from cultured CD4+ T cells were pooled with unique dual indexes and sequenced on an Illumina iSeq 100. In the source study's methods: Non-productive sequences were removed, and CDR3s not starting with C, not ending with F or W, or shorter than 7 amino acids were discarded. The MANAFEST web application identified antigen-specific clonotypes by comparing peptide-stimulated wells against reference wells and other culture wells. Positive clones required FDR below 0.05, an odds ratio above 5, and productive frequency above 0.1% in at least two of three replicate wells. A clonotype counted as cross-reactive if it showed significant expansion both in the SARS-CoV-2 spike wells and in at least one common cold coronavirus spike condition. CDR3 homology was assessed with Levenshtein distances (stringdist) and unrooted phylogenetic trees (ape) in R version 3.6.1. TCRdb reprocessing: public reads trimmed at Q25 with fastp, clones called with MiXCR, in-frame beta chains kept. Each CDR3 protein gets just one entry, which takes the most common genes and DNA from the rows behind it. These V and J calls originate from TCRdb's pipeline instead of the authors' own analysis. Across this sample there are approximately 22,000 distinct CDR3 sequences, with around a third seen only once. Roughly 10% of the sample belongs to the ten largest clones.

Of note for this clonotype: Its target antigen remains unknown. No base quality information exists; no much larger clone differs at one position.

This sample's time point label indicates: late sampling 161 to 241 days after vaccination in three convalescent patients. The treatment or condition label, as the study defines it: roughly 10-day PBMC culture with coronavirus spike peptide pools or control peptides (ViraFEST assay). The ViraFEST assay, used in the study, expanded antigen-specific T cells with peptide pools and then identified the expanded clonotypes through TCR sequencing. The positive SARS-CoV-2 PCR tests of the convalescent patients were dated from March to December 2020, before the Alpha, Beta and Delta variants emerged in the United States. Each well held around 2 million PBMCs cultured with around 10 ug/ml peptide pools in IMDM containing approximately 5% human AB serum and 7.5 to 10 IU/ml IL-2. Half of the culture medium was replaced with fresh IL-2-containing medium on days 3 and 7. After 10 days of culture, CD4+ T cells were isolated by negative selection using the EasySep CD4+ T cell isolation kit. Ficoll-Paque Plus gradient centrifugation was used to isolate PBMCs from whole blood, and the isolated PBMCs were then either used fresh or cryopreserved at -140C. Triplicate wells were generally used for each culture condition.

V sheds 2 bases and J sheds 7 bases, leaving 9 bases between their ends. CDR1 LNHDA and CDR2 SQIVND are derived from the germline V gene (reference sequence). Inclusive of the bounding cysteine and phenylalanine, the CDR3 is 14 residues long. Just the 42-base CDR3 DNA is kept, in frame starting at base 1. The research as a whole found: Only a relatively small number of convalescent patients were included in the study, and early timepoints following natural infection were not analyzed. Among convalescent patients, a median about 86% of the SARS-CoV-2-reactive clones seen after vaccination appeared only after vaccination, which suggests priming specific to the vaccine. Of the vaccine-specific clones found in convalescent patients, nearly all (304 of 307) were mono-reactive for SARS-CoV-2 spike instead of being cross-reactive with common cold coronaviruses. The median count of SARS-CoV-2-reactive clonotypes went up from 20 to 25 after infection to 38 after vaccination, although the change was not significant.

Sequences were derived from CD4+ T cells from blood, cultured in vitro, sampled about 7 months after SARS-CoV-2 vaccination. This sequence was found in a human donor who had recovered from COVID-19. The sequence links TRBV19 to TRBJ1-6, with an unclear D gene assignment. For the CDR3, the sequence is CASSISGINSPLHF. The nucleotide sequence reads TGTGCCAGTAGTATATCCGGGATCAATTCACCCCTCCACTTT.